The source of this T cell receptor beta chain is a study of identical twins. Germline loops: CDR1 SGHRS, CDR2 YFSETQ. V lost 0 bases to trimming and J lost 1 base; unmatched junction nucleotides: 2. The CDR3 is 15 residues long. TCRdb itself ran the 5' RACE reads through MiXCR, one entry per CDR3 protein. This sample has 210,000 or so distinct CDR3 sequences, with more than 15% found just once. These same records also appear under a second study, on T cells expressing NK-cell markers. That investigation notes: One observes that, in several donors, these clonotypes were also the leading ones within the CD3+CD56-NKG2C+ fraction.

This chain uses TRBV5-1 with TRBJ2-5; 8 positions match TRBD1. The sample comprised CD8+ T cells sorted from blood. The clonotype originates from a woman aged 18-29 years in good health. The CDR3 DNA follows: TGCGCCAGCAGCTTGGGACAGGGGACCCAAGAGACCCAGTACTTC. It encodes CASSLGQGTQETQYF.